Following are 11 T cell receptor beta chains from one sample sequenced in a study of graft-versus-host responses after intestinal transplantation. These receptors have no known antigen. Repertoires were generated with immunoSEQ multiplex PCR, while TCRdb's copy carries only in-frame clones and drops some. The sample lists about 47,000 clones, approximately 95% occurring once. This specimen consisted of unstimulated CD8+ T cells sorted from spleen or lymph node cells, obtained before transplant. These TCRs come from a human donor who was the organ donor for an intestinal transplant.

The chain uses TRBV4-3 and TRBJ1-1; no clear D gene. This CDR3 contains 15 residues. The germline CDR1 and CDR2 sequences are LGHNA and YSLEER. V dropped 1 base and J dropped 0 bases, with 9 bases sitting between them. The CDR3, as DNA: TGCGCCAGCAGCCAAGGGAAAACGCTGAACACTGAAGCTTTCTTT. Translated, it gives CASSQGKTLNTEAFF.

The V gene is TRBV30, the J gene TRBJ1-5; 10 bases line up with TRBD1. The CDR3 is made up of 15 amino acids. J gave up 11 bases and V 3 bases, and 13 bases lay outside the gene matches. The V gene's germline CDR1 is GTSNPN and CDR2 SVGIG (reference sequence). The CDR3 DNA follows: TGTGCCTGGAGCGAGGGGACAGGGGTTTTGGAGTCCCAGCATTTT. It codes for CAWSEGTGVLESQHF.

The chain couples TRBV27 to TRBJ2-7, with 7 bases matching TRBD1. Germline CDR1 is MNHEY and CDR2 is SMNVEV (reference sequence). The V and J ends lost 0 bases and 0 bases, in that order; junction bases with no gene match: 2. The CDR3 runs 15 residues. CDR3 in DNA: TGTGCCAGCAGTTTATCGGCAGGGGGCTCCTACGAGCAGTACTTC. Translating gives CASSLSAGGSYEQYF.

V usage is TRBV7-3 and J usage is TRBJ2-3; possibly TRBD2 for D (7 bases). The CDR3 is 16 residues long. Trimming shortened V by 4 bases and J by 2 bases, and 16 bases separated the two germline ends. Germline V CDR1 and CDR2: SGHTA, FQGTGA. CDR3 DNA sequence: TGTGCCAGCAGCTCCCTTGGGGGGGGCGCCACAGATACGCAGTATTTT. Encoded protein: CASSSLGGGATDTQYF.

The chain employs TRBV4-1 and TRBJ2-2; the D is unclear. CDR3 length equals 14 residues. Deletions cut 1 base from V and 6 bases from J, with 9 bases between. Per the germline V gene, CDR1 is MGHRA and CDR2 is YSYEKL. The CDR3 loop reads CASSQGPVSGELFF. In DNA form, the CDR3 reads TGCGCCAGCAGCCAAGGTCCGGTTTCCGGGGAGCTGTTTTTT.

This clone was seen just once. The J gene is TRBJ2-3, the V gene TRBV6-5; D might be TRBD1 or TRBD2, each matching 6 bases. The CDR3 is made up of 15 amino acids. Germline-derived CDR1 and CDR2 are MNHEY and SVGAGI. Trimming removed 0 bases at V and 2 bases at J, with 9 bases between. This CDR3 is CASSYSGGNTDTQYF. The CDR3 DNA sequence: TGTGCCAGCAGTTACTCAGGGGGGAACACAGATACGCAGTATTTT.

CDR3 in DNA: TGTGCCATCACCAAGGGGGGAAGCTACGAGCAGTACTTC. Its translation: CAITKGGSYEQYF. This chain connects TRBV10-3 to TRBJ2-7; the D call may be TRBD1 or TRBD2 (6 bases each). This CDR3 region has 13 residues. Deletions cut 7 bases from V and 3 bases from J, with 13 bases between. Germline V gene sequence: CDR1 ENHRY, CDR2 SYGVKD.

V usage is TRBV9 and J usage is TRBJ1-1, with TRBD1 matching over 7 bases. J was trimmed by 7 bases and V by 0 bases; bases with no gene match: 3. Germline CDR1 and CDR2: SGDLS and YYNGEE. The length of the CDR3 is 13 residues. The CDR3 reads CASSVETGLEAFF. The DNA of the CDR3 is TGTGCCAGCAGCGTAGAGACAGGGCTTGAAGCTTTCTTT. Together with reference TRBV9 and TRBJ1-1, the CDR3 gives the full variable domain: DSGVTQTPKHLITATGQRVTLRCSPRSGDLSVYWYQQSLDQGLQFLIQYYNGEERAKGNILERFSAQQFPDLHSELNLSSLELGDSALYFCASSVETGLEAFFGQGTRLTVV.

The chain combines TRBV19 with TRBJ2-2; D unclear. V gave up 7 bases and J gave up 5 bases, with 8 bases separating them. Per germline, CDR1 LNHDA and CDR2 SQIVND (reference sequence). CDR3 length equals 12 residues. The CDR3 DNA follows: TGTGCCAGTATATCCGGAACCGGGGAGCTGTTTTTT. Protein: CASISGTGELFF.

The chain employs TRBV10-3 and TRBJ1-2; D uncertain. Germline lookup yields CDR1 ENHRY and CDR2 SYGVKD. Trimming cost V 6 bases and J 5 bases, with 7 bases left between them. This CDR3 is 11 amino acids long. The CDR3 protein is CAIRNSYGYTF. The CDR3 DNA reads TGTGCCATCAGGAATAGTTATGGCTACACCTTC.

This sequence joins TRBV29-1 and TRBJ1-5, with D tentatively TRBD1 (5 bases). Germline loops: CDR1 SQVTM, CDR2 ANQGSEA. Deletions cut 4 bases from V and 1 base from J, with 17 bases between. The CDR3 is made up of 16 amino acids. The CDR3 loop is CSVAPEGSGSNQPQHF. The CDR3 DNA reads as TGCAGCGTTGCTCCCGAGGGGTCGGGAAGCAATCAGCCCCAGCATTTT.